The following is a T cell receptor beta chain sequence with its context. Its target is unknown. Per the germline V gene, CDR1 is SGHRS and CDR2 is YFSETQ. Between the trimmed V and J ends, which lost 3 bases and 7 bases, there was a span of 9 bases. The CDR3 totals 12 residues. Only in-frame clones appear in the TCRdb table, and some are missing; sequencing was by immunoSEQ multiplex PCR. This sample carries 2 million to 2.5 million clones, approximately 94% of them seen once, and the ten largest clones take around 0.13%. The sample comes from a study of shared clonotypes between healthy human individuals. Study-wide results and limits: Non-shared clonotypes were found to have lower generation probabilities than the clonotypes that were shared by all four of the sorted-subset donors.

This receptor was identified in a young man in good health. Sequencing was done on a sample of naive CD4+ T cells sorted from blood. As for subset: CD45RA+ positively selected. The chain couples TRBV5-1 to TRBJ2-3; no clear D. This chain's CDR3 is CASSSQLYTQYF. In DNA, the CDR3 is TGCGCCAGCAGCTCGCAGCTATATACGCAGTATTTT. Full variable domain (missing parts from reference TRBV5-1 and TRBJ2-3): KAGVTQTPRYLIKTRGQQVTLSCSPISGHRSVSWYQQTPGQGLQFLFEYFSETQRNKGNFPGRFSGRQFSNSRSEMNVSTLELGDSALYLCASSSQLYTQYFGPGTRLTVL.